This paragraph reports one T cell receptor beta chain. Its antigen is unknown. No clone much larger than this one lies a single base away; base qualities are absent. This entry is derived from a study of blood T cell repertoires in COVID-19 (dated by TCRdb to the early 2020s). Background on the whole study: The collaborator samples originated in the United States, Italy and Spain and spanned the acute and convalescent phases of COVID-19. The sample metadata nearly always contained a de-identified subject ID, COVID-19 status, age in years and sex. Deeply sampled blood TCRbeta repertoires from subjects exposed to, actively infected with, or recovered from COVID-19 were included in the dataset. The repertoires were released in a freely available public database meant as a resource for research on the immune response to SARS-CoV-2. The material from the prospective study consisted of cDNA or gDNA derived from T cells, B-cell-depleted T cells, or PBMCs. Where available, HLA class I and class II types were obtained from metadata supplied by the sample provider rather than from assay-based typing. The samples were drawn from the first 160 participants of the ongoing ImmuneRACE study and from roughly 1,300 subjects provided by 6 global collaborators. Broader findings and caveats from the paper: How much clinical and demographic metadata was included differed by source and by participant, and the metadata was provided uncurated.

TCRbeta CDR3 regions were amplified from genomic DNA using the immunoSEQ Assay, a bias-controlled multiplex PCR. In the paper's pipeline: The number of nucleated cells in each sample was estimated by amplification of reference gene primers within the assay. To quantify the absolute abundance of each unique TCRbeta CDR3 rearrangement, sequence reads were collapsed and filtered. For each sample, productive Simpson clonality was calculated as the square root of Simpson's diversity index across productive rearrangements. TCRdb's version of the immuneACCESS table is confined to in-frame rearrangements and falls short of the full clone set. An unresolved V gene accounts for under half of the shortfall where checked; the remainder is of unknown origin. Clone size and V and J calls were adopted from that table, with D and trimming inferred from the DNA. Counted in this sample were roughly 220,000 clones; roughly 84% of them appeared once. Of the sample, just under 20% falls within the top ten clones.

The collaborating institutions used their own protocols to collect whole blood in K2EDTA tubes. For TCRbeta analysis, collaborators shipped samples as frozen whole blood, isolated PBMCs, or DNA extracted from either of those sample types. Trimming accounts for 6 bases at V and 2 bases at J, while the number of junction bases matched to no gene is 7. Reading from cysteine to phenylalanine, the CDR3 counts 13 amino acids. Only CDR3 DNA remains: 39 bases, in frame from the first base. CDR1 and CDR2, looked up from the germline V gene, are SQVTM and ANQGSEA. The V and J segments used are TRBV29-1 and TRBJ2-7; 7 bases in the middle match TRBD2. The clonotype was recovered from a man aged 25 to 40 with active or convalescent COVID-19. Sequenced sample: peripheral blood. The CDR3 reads CSVRDGRTYEQYF. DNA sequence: TGCAGCGTGAGGGACGGGAGGACCTACGAGCAGTACTTC.